The clone carrying this T cell receptor beta chain was seen many times. What it binds is not known. TCRdb itself ran the multiplex PCR reads through MiXCR, one entry per CDR3 protein. The data contain some 150,000 distinct CDR3 sequences, around 35% of them singletons. This specimen belongs to a study of breast tumors, draining lymph nodes, adjacent tissues. Study results and limitations: Data fit most tumor T cells coming from lymph node, expanding in tumor. Tumor repertoires ranked between lymph nodes and nontumor tissue in diversity, with V and J gene preferences. Compared with basal-like, luminal-like tumors shared significantly more repertoire with nontumor tissue. That most tumor T cells come from lymph nodes remained unproven.

Samples came from axillary lymph nodes draining the breast cancer. Sequenced: axillary lymph node tissue. The clonotype was recovered from a female donor with breast cancer. Some clones in this sample may be carry-over from other donors' samples.

DNA for the CDR3: TGTGCCAGCAGTGAGAGGACTAGCAGCACCGGGGAGCTGTTTTTT. Translated, it gives CASSERTSSTGELFF. The chain joins TRBV2 to TRBJ2-2; 8 nucleotides line up with TRBD2. The V segment lost 3 bases and the J segment 4 bases; nucleotides outside the gene matches: 4. The CDR3 is 15 residues long. In germline, CDR1 is SNHLY, CDR2 FYNNEI.